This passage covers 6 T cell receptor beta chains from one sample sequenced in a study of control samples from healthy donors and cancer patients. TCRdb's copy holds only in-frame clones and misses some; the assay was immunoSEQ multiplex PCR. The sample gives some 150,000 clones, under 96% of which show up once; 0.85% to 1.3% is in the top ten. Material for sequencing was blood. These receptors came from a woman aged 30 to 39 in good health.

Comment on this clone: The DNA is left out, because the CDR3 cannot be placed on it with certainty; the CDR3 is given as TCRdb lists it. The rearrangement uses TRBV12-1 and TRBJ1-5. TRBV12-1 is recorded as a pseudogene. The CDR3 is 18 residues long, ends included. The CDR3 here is CASSPHVGFGSGNQPQHF.

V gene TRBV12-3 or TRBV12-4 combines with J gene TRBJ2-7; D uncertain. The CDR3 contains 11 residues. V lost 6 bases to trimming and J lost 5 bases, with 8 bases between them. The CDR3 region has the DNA TGTGCCAGCAGCCGGGTAGACGAGCAGTACTTC. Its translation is CASSRVDEQYF.

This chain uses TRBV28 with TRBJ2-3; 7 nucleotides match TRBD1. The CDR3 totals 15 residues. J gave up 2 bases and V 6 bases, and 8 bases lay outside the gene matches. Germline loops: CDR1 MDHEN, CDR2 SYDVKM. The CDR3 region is CASSFGQAYTDTQYF. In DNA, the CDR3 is TGTGCCAGCAGCTTTGGACAGGCCTACACAGATACGCAGTATTTT. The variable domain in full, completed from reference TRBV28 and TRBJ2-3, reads DVKVTQSSRYLVKRTGEKVFLECVQDMDHENMFWYRQDPGLGLRLIYFSYDVKMKEKGDIPEGYSVSREKKERFSLILESASTNQTSMYLCASSFGQAYTDTQYFGPGTRLTVL.

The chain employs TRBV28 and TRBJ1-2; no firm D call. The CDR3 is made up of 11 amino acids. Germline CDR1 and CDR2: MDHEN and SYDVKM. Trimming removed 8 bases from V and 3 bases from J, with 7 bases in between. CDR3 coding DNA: TGTGCCAGCGCGAGGGACTATGGCTACACCTTC. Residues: CASARDYGYTF.

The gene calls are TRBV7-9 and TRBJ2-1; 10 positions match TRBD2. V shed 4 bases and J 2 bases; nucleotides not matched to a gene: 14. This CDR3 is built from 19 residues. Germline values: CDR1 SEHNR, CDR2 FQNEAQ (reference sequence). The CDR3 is CASSSTTLAGDITYNEQFF. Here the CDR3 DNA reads TGTGCCAGCAGCTCCACTACTCTAGCGGGGGACATCACCTACAATGAGCAGTTCTTC.

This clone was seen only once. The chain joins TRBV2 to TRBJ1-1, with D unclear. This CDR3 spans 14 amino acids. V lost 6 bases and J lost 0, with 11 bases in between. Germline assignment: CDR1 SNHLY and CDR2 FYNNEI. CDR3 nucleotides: TGTGCCAGCAGCCTACAAAGCCTGAACACTGAAGCTTTCTTT. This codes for CASSLQSLNTEAFF.